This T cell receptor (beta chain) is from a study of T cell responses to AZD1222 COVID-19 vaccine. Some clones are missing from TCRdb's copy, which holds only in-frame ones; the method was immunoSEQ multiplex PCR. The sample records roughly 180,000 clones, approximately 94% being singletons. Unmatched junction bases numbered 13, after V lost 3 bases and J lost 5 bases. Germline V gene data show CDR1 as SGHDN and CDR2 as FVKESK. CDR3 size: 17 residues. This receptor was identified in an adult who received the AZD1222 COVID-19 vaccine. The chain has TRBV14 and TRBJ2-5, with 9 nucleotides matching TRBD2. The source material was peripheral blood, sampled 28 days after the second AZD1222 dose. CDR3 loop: CASSQRSGSWVRETQYF. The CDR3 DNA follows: TGTGCCAGCAGCCAGCGTAGCGGGAGCTGGGTGAGGGAGACCCAGTACTTC.